The clone carrying this TCR beta chain was observed a few times. Germline V gene lookup returns CDR1 MNHEY and CDR2 SMNVEV (reference sequence). V was cut by 0 bases and J by 4 bases, with 7 bases left in between. The CDR3 length is 14 residues. In the authors' workflow: Amplifying reference gene primers gave estimates of nucleated cell counts. Method: immunoSEQ multiplex PCR; TCRdb's copy keeps in-frame clones and lacks some. Clonal size and the V and J genes are those of that table, whereas D and trimming came from the DNA. The table records a few hundred thousand clones, 88% of them present only once. This entry is derived from a study of blood T cell repertoires in COVID-19. Across the whole study: Samples taken during acute and convalescent COVID-19 were collected in the United States, Italy and Spain. The cDNA or gDNA used as material had been derived from T cells, B-cell-depleted T cells, or PBMCs.

The sequence was obtained from a woman between 18 and 30 years old who had recovered from COVID-19. This chain joins TRBV27 and TRBJ2-1; no clear D. The sample consisted of PBMCs or T cells enriched from blood (not recorded which). This chain's CDR3 is CASSLSDRYNEQFF. The CDR3 coding sequence is TGTGCCAGCAGTTTATCTGATCGGTACAATGAGCAGTTCTTC.